This TCR beta chain was recovered during a study of blood T cell repertoires in COVID-19. CDR3 length: 13 amino acids. Trimming took 6 bases from V and 5 from J; bases not matched to a gene: 8. The germline V gene has CDR1 SGHRS and CDR2 YFSETQ. Sequenced by immunoSEQ multiplex PCR; TCRdb stores in-frame clones only, minus some. Among about 380,000 clones listed, more than 75% were seen once. Adults between about 18 and 89 years of age took part from some 25 US areas. Cohorts were based on clinical histories the participants reported. Cohort 3 recovered donors had two negative PCRs, clearance, or symptom resolution.

The rearrangement joins TRBV5-1 to TRBJ2-7; 7 nucleotides match TRBD1. The sequence was obtained from a man in his thirties or forties who had recovered from COVID-19. The sequenced sample was PBMCs or T cells enriched from blood (not recorded which). The CDR3 is CASTSPTGNEQYF. The DNA for the CDR3 is TGCGCCAGCACTTCGCCGACAGGGAACGAGCAGTACTTC.